This entry features one T cell receptor beta chain sequence. TCRdb's copy holds only in-frame clones and misses some; the assay was immunoSEQ multiplex PCR. This sample has millions of clones, with approximately 94% found just once. This entry belongs to a study of shared clonotypes between healthy human individuals. The naive CD8 subset, CD45RO-negative cells positively selected for CCR7, excluded terminally differentiated effector memory CD45RA+ cells. Germline CDR1 and CDR2: MNHEY and SVGAGI. The CDR3 is 14 residues long. The V end was cut by 4 bases, the J end by 1 base, with 8 bases between. Sequenced input: naive CD8+ T cells from PBMCs. The V and J genes are TRBV6-5 and TRBJ1-5; D is perhaps TRBD1 (6 bases). The receptor's source is a man aged 18 to 29 in good health. Some clones in this sample may be carry-over from other donors' samples. The CDR3 sequence is CASSSRGSNQPQHF. CDR3 in DNA: TGTGCCAGCAGTTCCAGGGGAAGCAATCAGCCCCAGCATTTT.